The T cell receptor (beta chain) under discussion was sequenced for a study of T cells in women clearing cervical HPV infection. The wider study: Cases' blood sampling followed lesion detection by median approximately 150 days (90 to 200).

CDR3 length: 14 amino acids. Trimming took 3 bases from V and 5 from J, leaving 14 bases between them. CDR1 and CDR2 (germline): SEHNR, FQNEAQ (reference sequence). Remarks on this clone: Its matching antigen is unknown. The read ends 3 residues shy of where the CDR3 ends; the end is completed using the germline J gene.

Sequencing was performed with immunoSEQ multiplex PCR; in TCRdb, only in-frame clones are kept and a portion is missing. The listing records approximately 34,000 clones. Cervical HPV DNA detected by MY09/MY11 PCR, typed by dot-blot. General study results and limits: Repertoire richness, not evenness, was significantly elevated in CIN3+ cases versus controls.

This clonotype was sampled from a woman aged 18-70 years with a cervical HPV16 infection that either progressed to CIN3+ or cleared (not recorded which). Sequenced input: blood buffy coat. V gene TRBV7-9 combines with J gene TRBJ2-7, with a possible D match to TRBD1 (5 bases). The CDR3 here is CASSFGQQGDEQYF. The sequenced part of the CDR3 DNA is TGTGCCAGCAGCTTCGGACAACAAGGGGACGAG.